Sequencing of this T cell receptor beta chain was carried out in a study of blood T cell repertoires in COVID-19. Study context: The samples span acute and convalescent COVID-19 from the United States, Italy and Spain. PBMCs, B-cell-depleted T cells, or T cells provided the cDNA or gDNA that made up the material.

The ends lost 5 bases at V and 7 bases at J; junction bases unmatched: 8. The CDR3 is 14 residues long. Germline V gene sequence: CDR1 MNHEY, CDR2 SMNVEV (reference sequence). Study processing details: Estimation of nucleated cell counts was performed using reference gene primer amplification. TCRdb's copy holds only in-frame clones and misses some; the assay was immunoSEQ multiplex PCR. D and trimming come from the DNA, and the V and J calls and clone size come from that table. The sample has around 15,000 clones; about 78% are singletons. This clone was detected only a few times. The sequencing sample was made of peripheral blood. This clonotype was sampled from a human donor in a cohort sampled during active COVID-19. The chain employs TRBV27 and TRBJ2-1; 7 bases fit TRBD1. CDR3 sequence reads: CASSPGTVSNEQFF. CDR3 coding DNA: TGTGCCAGCAGTCCTGGGACAGTCTCAAATGAGCAGTTCTTC.